The entry that follows covers one T cell receptor (beta chain) sequence. The assay was immunoSEQ multiplex PCR, and TCRdb's table has in-frame clones only and misses some. This table holds about 140,000 clones, about four fifths found once. The data were obtained in a study of blood T cell repertoires in COVID-19. Study summary: Sample material is recorded as cDNA or gDNA derived from T cells, B-cell-depleted T cells, or PBMCs.

The clonotype was recovered from a woman in her fifties or sixties with active or convalescent COVID-19. Sample: peripheral blood.

In DNA, the CDR3 is TGTGCCAGTAAGAGGAGTCTTAGCTCCTACAATGAGCAGTTCTTC. As protein: CASKRSLSSYNEQFF. This chain uses TRBV19 with TRBJ2-1; no firm D call. V was cut by 7 bases and J by 0 bases, with 13 bases left in between. The CDR3 extends over 15 amino acids. From germline, CDR1 is LNHDA and CDR2 SQIVND (reference sequence).